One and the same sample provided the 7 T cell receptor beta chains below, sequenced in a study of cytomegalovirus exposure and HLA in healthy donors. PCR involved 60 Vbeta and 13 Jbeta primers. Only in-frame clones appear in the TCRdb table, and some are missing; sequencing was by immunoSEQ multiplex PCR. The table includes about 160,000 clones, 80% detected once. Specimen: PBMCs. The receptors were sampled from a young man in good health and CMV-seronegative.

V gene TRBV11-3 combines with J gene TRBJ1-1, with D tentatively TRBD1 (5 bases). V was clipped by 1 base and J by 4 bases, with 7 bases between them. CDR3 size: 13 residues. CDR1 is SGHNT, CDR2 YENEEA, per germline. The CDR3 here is CASSLGTGTEAFF. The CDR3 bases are TGTGCCAGCAGCTTAGGAACAGGCACTGAAGCTTTCTTT. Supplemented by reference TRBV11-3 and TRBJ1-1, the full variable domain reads EAGVVQSPRYKIIEKKQPVAFWCNPISGHNTLYWYLQNLGQGPELLIRYENEEAVDDSQLPKDRFSAERLKGVDSTLKIQPAELGDSAVYLCASSLGTGTEAFFGQGTRLTVV.

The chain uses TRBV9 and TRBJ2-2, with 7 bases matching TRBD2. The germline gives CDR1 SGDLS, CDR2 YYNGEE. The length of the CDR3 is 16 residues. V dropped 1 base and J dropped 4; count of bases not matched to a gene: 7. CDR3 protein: CASSVSQRGTTGELFF. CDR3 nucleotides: TGTGCCAGCAGCGTAAGCCAGCGGGGAACCACCGGGGAGCTGTTTTTT.

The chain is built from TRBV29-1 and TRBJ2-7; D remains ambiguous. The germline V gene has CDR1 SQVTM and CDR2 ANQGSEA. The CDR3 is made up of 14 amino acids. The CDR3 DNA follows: TGCAACGTGCCCAGGTGGCTTGGGTCCTACGAGCAGTACTTC. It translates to CNVPRWLGSYEQYF.

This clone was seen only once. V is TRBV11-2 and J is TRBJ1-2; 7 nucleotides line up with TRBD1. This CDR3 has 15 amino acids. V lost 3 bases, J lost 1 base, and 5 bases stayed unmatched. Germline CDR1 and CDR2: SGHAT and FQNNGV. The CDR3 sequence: CASSFSGQRNYGYTF. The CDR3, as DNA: TGTGCCAGCAGCTTCTCGGGACAGCGTAACTATGGCTACACCTTC.

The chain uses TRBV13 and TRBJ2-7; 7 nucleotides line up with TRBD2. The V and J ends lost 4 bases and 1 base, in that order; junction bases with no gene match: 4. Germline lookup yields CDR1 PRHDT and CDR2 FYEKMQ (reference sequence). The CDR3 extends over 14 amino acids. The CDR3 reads CASSSRGLSYEQYF. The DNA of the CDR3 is TGTGCCAGCAGCTCCCGGGGACTATCCTACGAGCAGTACTTC.

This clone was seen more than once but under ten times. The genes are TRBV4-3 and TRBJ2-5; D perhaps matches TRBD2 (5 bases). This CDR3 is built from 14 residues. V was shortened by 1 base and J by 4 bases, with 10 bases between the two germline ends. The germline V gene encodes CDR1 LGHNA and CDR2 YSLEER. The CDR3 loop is CASSQVGGRETQYF. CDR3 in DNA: TGCGCCAGCAGCCAAGTAGGTGGGAGAGAGACCCAGTACTTC.

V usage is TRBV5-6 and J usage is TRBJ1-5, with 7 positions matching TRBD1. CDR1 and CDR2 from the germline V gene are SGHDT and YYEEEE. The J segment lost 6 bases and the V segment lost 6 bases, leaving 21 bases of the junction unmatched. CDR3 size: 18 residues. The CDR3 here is CASNYHSPSDRRSQPQHF. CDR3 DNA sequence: TGTGCCAGCAACTACCACTCGCCCTCGGACAGGAGAAGTCAGCCCCAGCATTTT.